The 2 T cell receptor beta chains in this list originate from one sample, sequenced in a study of CD8 T cells in Susac syndrome. With random hexamers, roughly 0.45 to 1 ug RNA was reverse transcribed. MiXCR, run by TCRdb on the immunoSEQ multiplex PCR reads, gives a single entry per CDR3 protein. Among about 210,000 distinct CDR3 sequences listed, 94% were seen once. The sequenced sample consisted of CD4+ T cells from PBMCs. All receptors come from a human donor with Susac syndrome.

The chain carries TRBV29-1 and TRBJ2-2, with a possible D match to TRBD1 (6 bases). The CDR3 is made up of 13 amino acids. Trimming shortened V by 6 bases and J by 4 bases, and 12 bases separated the two germline ends. Germline CDR1 and CDR2: SQVTM and ANQGSEA. CDR3: CSVRQAGTGELFF. Here the CDR3 DNA reads TGCAGCGTCAGACAGGCGGGCACCGGGGAGCTGTTTTTT.

The rearrangement uses TRBV29-1 and TRBJ2-5; no clear D gene. Germline CDR1 reads SQVTM; CDR2 reads ANQGSEA. Trimming shortened V by 4 bases and J by 4 bases, and 10 bases separated the two germline ends. The CDR3 runs 12 residues. DNA for the CDR3: TGCAGCGTTGTAGTCGGCCGAGAGACCCAGTACTTC. The encoded protein is CSVVVGRETQYF.